This record looks at one TCR beta chain sequence and its context. This sample is drawn from a study of blood T cell repertoires in COVID-19. Looking at the study overall: Researchers got acute and convalescent COVID-19 samples from the United States, Italy and Spain.

Germline V lookup: CDR1 SGHTA, CDR2 FQGNSA. The length of the CDR3 is 13 residues. V was trimmed by 7 bases and J by 1 base, leaving 11 bases between them. Clones were read by immunoSEQ multiplex PCR, and TCRdb kept only the in-frame ones, dropping some. This sample has 180,000 or so clones, with under 90% found just once. The source material was peripheral blood. The sequence was obtained from a woman in her seventies with COVID-19, enrolled during active disease. The rearrangement links TRBV7-2 to TRBJ2-7, with a tentative D call TRBD2 (6 bases). The CDR3 reads CASTLGGSYEQYF. In DNA, the CDR3 is TGTGCCAGCACCCTTGGGGGGTCCTACGAGCAGTACTTC.